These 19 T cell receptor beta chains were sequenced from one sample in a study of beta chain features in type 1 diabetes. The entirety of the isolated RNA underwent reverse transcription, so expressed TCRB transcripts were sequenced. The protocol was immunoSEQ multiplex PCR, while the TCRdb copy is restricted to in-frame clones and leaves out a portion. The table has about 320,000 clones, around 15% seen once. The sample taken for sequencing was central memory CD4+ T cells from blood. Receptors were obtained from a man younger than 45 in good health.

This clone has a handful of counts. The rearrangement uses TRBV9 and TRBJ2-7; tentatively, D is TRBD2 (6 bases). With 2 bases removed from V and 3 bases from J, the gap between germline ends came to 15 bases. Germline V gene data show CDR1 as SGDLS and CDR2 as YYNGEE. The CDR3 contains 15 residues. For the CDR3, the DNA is TGTGCCAGCAGCGTTAGTGGCGGGAACCACTACGAGCAGTACGTC. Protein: CASSVSGGNHYEQYV.

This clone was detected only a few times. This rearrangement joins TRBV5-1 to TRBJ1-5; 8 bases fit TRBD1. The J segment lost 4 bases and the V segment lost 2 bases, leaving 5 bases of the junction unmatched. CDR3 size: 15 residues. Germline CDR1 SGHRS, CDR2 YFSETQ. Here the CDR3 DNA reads TGCGCCAGCAGCTTCGGACAGGGTCCGAATCAGCCCCAGCATTTT. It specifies CASSFGQGPNQPQHF.

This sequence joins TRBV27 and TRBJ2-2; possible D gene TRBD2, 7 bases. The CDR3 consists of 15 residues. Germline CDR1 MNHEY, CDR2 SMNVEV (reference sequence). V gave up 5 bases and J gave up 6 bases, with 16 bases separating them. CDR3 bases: TGTGCCAGCAGTCCAACGGGGGGCCCTCCCGGGGAGCTGTTTTTT. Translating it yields CASSPTGGPPGELFF.

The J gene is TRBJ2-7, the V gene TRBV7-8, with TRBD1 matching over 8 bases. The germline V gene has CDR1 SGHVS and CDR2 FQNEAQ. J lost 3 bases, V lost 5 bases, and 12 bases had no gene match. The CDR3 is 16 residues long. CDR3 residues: CASSPTPYRGNYEQYV. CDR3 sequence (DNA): TGTGCCAGCAGCCCCACCCCGTACAGGGGGAACTACGAGCAGTACGTC.

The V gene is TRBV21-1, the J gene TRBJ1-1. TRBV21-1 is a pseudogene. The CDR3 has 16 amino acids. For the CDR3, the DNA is TGTGCCAGCAGCAAAGAGTGGGTCCCTGAGGACACTGAAGCTTTCTTT. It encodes CASSKEWVPEDTEAFF.

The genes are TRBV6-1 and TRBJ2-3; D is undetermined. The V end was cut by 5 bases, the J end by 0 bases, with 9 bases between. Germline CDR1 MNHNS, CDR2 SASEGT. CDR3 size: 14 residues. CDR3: CASSLAPSTDTQYF. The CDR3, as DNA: TGTGCCAGCAGTTTAGCTCCTAGCACAGATACGCAGTATTTT.

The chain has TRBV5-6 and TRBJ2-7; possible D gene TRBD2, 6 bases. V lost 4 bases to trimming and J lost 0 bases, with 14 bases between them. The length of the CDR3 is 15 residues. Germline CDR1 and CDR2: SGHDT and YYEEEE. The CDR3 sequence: CASSPPRGVSYEQYF. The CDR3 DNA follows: TGTGCCAGCAGCCCCCCGCGGGGAGTCTCCTACGAGCAGTACTTC. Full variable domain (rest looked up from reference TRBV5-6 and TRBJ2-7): DAGVTQSPTHLIKTRGQQVTLRCSPKSGHDTVSWYQQALGQGPQFIFQYYEEEERQRGNFPDRFSGHQFPNYSSELNVNALLLGDSALYLCASSPPRGVSYEQYFGPGTRLTVT.

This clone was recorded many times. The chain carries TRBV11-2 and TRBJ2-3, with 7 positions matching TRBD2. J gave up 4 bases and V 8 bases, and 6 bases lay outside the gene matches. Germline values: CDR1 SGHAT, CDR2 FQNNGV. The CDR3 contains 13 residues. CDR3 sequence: CASFAGDADTQYF. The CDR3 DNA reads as TGTGCCAGCTTCGCGGGGGATGCAGATACGCAGTATTTT.

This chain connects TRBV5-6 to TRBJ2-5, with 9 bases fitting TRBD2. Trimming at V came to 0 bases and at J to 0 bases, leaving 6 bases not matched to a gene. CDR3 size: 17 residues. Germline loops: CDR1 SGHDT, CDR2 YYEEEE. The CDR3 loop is CASSLGTSGGYQETQYF. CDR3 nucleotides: TGTGCCAGCAGCTTGGGTACCAGCGGGGGGTACCAAGAGACCCAGTACTTC.

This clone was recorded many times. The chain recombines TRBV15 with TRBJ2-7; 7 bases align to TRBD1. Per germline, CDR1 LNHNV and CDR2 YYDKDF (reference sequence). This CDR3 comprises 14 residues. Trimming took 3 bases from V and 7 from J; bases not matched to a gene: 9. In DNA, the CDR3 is TGTGCCACCAGCAGCCGGGTGACAGGGCAAGAGCAGTACTTC. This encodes CATSSRVTGQEQYF.

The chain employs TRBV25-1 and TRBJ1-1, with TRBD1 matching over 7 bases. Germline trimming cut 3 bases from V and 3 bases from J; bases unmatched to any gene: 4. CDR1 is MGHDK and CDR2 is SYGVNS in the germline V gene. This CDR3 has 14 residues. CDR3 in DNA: TGTGCCAGCAGTGATAGGGGGCACGACACTGAAGCTTTCTTT. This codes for CASSDRGHDTEAFF.

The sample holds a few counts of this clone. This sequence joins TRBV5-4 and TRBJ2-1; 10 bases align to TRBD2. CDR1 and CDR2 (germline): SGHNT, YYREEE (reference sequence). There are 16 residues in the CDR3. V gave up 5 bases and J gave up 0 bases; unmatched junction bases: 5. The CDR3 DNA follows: TGTGCCAGCAGTTCCCAGCGGGGGGGCTCCTACAATGAGCAGTTCTTC. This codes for CASSSQRGGSYNEQFF.

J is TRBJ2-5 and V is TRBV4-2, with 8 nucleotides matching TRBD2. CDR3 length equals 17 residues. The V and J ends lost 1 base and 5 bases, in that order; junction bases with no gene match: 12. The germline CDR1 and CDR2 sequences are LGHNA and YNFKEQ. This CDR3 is CASSQGRAGVLGETQYF. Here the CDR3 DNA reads TGTGCCAGCAGCCAAGGTCGAGCGGGAGTATTGGGGGAGACCCAGTACTTC.

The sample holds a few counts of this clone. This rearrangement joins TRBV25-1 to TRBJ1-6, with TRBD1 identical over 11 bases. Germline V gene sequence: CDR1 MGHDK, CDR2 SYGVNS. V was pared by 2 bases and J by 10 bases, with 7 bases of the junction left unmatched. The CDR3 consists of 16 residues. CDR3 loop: CASSEMRGDRGSPLHF. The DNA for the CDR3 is TGTGCCAGCAGTGAAATGAGGGGGGACAGGGGGTCACCCCTCCACTTT. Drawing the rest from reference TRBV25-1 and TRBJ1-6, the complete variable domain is EADIYQTPRYLVIGTGKKITLECSQTMGHDKMYWYQQDPGMELHLIHYSYGVNSTEKGDLSSESTVSRIRTEHFPLTLESARPSHTSQYLCASSEMRGDRGSPLHFGNGTRLTVT.

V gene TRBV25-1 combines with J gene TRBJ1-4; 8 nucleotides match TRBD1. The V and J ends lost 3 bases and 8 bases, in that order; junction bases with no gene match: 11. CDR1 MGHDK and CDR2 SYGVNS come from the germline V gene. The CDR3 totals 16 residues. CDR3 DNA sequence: TGTGCCAGCAGTGACGACAGGGGAGTGGTAGGGGAAAAACTGTTTTTT. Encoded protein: CASSDDRGVVGEKLFF.

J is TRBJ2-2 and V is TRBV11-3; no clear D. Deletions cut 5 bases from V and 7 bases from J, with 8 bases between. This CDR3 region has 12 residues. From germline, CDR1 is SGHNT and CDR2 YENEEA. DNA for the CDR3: TGTGCCAGCAGCCCCCTAAGCGGGGAGCTGTTTTTT. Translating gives CASSPLSGELFF.

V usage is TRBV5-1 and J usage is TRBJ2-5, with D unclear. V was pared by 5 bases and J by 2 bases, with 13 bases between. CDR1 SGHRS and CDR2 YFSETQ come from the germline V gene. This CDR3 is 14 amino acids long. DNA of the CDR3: TGCGCCAGCAGGGCGGTAGCCTCACAAGAGACCCAGTACTTC. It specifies CASRAVASQETQYF. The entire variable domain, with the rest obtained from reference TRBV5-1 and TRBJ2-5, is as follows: KAGVTQTPRYLIKTRGQQVTLSCSPISGHRSVSWYQQTPGQGLQFLFEYFSETQRNKGNFPGRFSGRQFSNSRSEMNVSTLELGDSALYLCASRAVASQETQYFGPGTRLLVL.

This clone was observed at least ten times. This CDR3 reads CASSLLGPNTEAFF. CDR3 bases: TGTGCCAGCAGCTTGCTCGGACCGAACACTGAAGCTTTCTTT. The chain employs TRBV5-4 and TRBJ1-1; D is undetermined. This CDR3 has 14 amino acids. CDR1 and CDR2 from the germline V gene are SGHNT and YYREEE (reference sequence). Trimming left V 1 base short and J 1 base short, with 8 bases between.

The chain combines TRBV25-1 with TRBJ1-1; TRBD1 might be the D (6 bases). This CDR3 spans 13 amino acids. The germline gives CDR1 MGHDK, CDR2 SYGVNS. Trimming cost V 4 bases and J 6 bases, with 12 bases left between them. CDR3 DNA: TGTGCCAGCAGTGCTAAACAGGGCGCTGAAGCTTTCTTT. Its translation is CASSAKQGAEAFF.